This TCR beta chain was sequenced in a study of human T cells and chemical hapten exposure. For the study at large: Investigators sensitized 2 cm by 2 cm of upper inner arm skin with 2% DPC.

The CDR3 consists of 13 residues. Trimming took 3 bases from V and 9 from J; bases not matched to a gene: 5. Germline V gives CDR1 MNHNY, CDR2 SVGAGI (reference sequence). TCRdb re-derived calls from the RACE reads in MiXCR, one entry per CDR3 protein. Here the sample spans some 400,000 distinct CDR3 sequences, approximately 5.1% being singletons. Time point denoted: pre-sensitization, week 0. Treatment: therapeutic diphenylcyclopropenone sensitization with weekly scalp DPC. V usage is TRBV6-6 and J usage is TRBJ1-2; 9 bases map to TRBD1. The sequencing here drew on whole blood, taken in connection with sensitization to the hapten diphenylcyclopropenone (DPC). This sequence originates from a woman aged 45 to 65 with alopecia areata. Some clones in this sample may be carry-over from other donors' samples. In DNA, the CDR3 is TGTGCCAGCAGTTATGATGGGACAGGGAGCTACACCTTC. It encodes CASSYDGTGSYTF.